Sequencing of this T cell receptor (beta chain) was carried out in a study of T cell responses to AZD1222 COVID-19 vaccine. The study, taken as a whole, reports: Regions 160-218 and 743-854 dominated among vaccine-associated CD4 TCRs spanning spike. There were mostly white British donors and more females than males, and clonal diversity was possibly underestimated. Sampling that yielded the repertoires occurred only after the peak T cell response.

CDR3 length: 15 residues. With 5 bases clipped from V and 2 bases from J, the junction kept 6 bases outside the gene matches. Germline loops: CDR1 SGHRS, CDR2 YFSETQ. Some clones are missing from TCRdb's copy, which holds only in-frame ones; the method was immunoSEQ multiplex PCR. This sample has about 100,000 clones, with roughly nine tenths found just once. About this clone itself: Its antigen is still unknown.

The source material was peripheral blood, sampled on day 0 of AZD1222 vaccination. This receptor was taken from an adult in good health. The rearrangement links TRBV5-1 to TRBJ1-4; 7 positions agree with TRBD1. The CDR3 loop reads CASRVEGATNEKLFF. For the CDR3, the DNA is TGCGCCAGCAGGGTCGAGGGGGCCACTAATGAAAAACTGTTTTTT.